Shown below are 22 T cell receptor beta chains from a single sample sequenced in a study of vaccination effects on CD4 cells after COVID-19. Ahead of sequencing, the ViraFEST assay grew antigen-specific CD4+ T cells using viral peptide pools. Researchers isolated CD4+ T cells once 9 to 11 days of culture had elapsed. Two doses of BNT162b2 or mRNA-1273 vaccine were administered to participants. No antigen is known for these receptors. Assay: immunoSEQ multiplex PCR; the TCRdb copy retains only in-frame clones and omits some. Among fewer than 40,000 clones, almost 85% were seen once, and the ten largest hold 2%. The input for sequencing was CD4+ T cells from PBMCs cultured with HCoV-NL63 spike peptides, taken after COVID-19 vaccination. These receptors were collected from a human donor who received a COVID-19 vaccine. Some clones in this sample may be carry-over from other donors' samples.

This CDR3 is CASSLFKQETQYF. The CDR3 nucleotides are TGTGCCAGCAGCTTGTTCAAGCAAGAGACCCAGTACTTC. J is TRBJ2-5 and V is TRBV5-6; D call uncertain. This CDR3 has 13 residues. V lost 1 base and J lost 2, with 6 bases in between. Germline loops: CDR1 SGHDT, CDR2 YYEEEE.

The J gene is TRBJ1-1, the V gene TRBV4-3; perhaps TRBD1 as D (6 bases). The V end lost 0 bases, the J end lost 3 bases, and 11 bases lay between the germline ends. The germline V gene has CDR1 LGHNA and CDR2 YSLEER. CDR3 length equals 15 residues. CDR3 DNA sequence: TGCGCCAGCAGCCAAGAATCAAGGGGGGACACTGAAGCTTTCTTT. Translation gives CASSQESRGDTEAFF.

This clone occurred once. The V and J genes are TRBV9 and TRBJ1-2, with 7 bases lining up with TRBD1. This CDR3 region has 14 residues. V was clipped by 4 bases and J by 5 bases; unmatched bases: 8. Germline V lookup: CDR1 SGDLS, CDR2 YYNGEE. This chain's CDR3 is CASSTRTGYYGYTF. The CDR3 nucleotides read TGTGCCAGCAGCACCCGGACAGGATATTATGGCTACACCTTC.

The CDR3 DNA reads as TGTGCCAGCAGCTTGCTAGACTACGAGCAGTACGTC. Protein sequence: CASSLLDYEQYV. The chain joins TRBV5-8 to TRBJ2-7; D gene uncertain. Trimming pared 1 base from V and 3 bases from J, leaving 5 bases between. The CDR3 sequence is 12 residues long. Germline V gene sequence: CDR1 SGHTS, CDR2 YDEGEE.

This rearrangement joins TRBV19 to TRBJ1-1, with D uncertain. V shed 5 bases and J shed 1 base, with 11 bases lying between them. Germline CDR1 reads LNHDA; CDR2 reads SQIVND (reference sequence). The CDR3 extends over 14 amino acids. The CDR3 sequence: CASSPTTGNTEAFF. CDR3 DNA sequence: TGTGCCAGTAGTCCCACCACGGGGAACACTGAAGCTTTCTTT.

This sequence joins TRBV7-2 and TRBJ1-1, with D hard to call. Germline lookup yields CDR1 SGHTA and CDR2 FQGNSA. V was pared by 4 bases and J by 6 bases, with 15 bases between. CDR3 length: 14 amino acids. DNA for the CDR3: TGTGCCAGCAGCTCAGCGACCGGGTGGGCTGAAGCTTTCTTT. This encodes CASSSATGWAEAFF.

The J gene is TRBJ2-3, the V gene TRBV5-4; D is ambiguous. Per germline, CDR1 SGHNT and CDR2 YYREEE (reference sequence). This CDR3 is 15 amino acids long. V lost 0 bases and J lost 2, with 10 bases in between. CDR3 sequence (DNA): TGTGCCAGCAGCTTGGGCCGCTCATTCACAGATACGCAGTATTTT. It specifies CASSLGRSFTDTQYF.

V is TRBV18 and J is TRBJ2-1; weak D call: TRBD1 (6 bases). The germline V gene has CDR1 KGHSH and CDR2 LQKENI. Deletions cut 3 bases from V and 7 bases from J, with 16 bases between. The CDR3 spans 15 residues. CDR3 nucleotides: TGTGCCAGCTCACCGTCCGGGACATGGCGGAATGAGCAGTTCTTC. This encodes CASSPSGTWRNEQFF.

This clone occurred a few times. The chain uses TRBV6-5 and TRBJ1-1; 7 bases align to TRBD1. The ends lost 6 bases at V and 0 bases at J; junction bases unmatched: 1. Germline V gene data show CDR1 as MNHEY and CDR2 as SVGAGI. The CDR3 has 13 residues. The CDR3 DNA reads TGTGCCAGCAGGACAGGGCTGAACACTGAAGCTTTCTTT. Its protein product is CASRTGLNTEAFF.

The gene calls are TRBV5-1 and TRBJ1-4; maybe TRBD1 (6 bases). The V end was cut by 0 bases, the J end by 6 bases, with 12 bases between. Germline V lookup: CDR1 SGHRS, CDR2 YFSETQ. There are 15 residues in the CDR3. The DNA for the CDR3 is TGCGCCAGCAGCTTGGTGGGGGCGCCCTATGAAAAACTGTTTTTT. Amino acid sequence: CASSLVGAPYEKLFF.

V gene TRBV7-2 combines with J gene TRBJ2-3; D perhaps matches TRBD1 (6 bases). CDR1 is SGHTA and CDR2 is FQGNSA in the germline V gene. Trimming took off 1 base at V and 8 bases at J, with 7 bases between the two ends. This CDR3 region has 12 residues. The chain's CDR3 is CASSLEGGTQYF. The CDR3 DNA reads TGTGCCAGCAGCTTAGAAGGGGGTACGCAGTATTTT.

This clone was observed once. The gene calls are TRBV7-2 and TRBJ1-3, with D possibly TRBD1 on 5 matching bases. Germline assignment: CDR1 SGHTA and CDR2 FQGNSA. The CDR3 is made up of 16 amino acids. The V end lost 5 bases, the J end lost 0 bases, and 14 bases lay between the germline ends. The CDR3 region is CASSRGGRFSGNTIYF. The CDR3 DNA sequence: TGTGCCAGCAGCCGGGGCGGACGGTTCTCTGGAAACACCATATATTTT.

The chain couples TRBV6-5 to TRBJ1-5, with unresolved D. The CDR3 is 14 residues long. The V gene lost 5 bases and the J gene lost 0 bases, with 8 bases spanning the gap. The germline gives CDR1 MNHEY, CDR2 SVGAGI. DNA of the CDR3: TGTGCCAGCAGTCCGGGAGGTAGCAATCAGCCCCAGCATTTT. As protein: CASSPGGSNQPQHF.

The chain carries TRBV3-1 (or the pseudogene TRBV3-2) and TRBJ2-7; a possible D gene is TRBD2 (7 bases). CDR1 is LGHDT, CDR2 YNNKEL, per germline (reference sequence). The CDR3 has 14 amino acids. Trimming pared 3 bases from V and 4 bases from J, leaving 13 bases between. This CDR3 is CASSQAQGGYEQYV. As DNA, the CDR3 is TGTGCCAGCAGCCAGGCACAGGGAGGGTACGAGCAGTACGTC.

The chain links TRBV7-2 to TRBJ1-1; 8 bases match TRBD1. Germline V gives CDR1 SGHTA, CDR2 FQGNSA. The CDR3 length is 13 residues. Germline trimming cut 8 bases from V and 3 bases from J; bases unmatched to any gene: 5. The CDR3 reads CASGQGRDTEAFF. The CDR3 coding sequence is TGTGCCAGCGGACAGGGAAGGGACACTGAAGCTTTCTTT.

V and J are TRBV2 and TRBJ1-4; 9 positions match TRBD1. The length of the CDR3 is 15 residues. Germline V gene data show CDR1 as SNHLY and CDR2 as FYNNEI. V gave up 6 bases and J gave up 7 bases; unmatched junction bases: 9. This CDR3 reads CASRPGQGLSEKLFF. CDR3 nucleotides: TGTGCCAGCAGACCGGGACAGGGTTTAAGTGAAAAACTGTTTTTT.

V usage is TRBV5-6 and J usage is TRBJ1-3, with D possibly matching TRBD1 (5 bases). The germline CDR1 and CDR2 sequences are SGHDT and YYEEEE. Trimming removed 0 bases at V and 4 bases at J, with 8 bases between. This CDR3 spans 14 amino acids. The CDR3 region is CASSLARGGNTIYF. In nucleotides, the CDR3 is TGTGCCAGCAGCTTGGCTAGGGGCGGAAACACCATATATTTT.

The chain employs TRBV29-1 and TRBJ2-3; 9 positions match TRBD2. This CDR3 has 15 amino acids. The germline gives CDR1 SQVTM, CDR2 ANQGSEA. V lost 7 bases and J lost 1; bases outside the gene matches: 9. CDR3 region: CSGLSSGGGTDTQYF. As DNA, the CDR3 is TGCAGCGGACTGAGTAGCGGGGGCGGCACAGATACGCAGTATTTT.

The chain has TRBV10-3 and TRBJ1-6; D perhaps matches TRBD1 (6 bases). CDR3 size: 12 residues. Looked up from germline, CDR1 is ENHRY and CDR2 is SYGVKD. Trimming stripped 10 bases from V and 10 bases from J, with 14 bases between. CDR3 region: CATRRQASPLHF. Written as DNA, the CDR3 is TGTGCCACGAGGCGACAGGCCTCACCCCTCCACTTT.

The DNA for the CDR3 is TGTGCCAGCTCAAGGTCCGAGACAGGGACCTATGGCTACACCTTC. It is translated as CASSRSETGTYGYTF. This chain joins TRBV18 and TRBJ1-2; 7 bases fit TRBD1. The CDR3 extends over 15 amino acids. Trimming at V came to 5 bases and at J to 4 bases, leaving 10 bases not matched to a gene. Germline lookup yields CDR1 KGHSH and CDR2 LQKENI.

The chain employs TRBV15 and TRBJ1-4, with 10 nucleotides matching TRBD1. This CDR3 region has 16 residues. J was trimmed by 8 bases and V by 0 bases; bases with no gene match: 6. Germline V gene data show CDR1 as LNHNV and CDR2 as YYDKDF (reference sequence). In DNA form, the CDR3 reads TGTGCCACCAGCAGAGATTTGGGACAGGGGAACGAAAAACTGTTTTTT. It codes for CATSRDLGQGNEKLFF.

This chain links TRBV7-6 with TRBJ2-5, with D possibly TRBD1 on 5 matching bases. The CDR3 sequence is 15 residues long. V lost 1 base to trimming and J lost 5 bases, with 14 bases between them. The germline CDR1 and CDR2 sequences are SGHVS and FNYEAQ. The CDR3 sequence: CASSLVGSKGETQYF. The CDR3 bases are TGTGCCAGCAGCTTAGTCGGCAGCAAGGGGGAGACCCAGTACTTC.